The count of the clone carrying this T cell receptor beta chain is one. The data derive from a study of blood T cell repertoires in COVID-19. Study information: From the United States, Italy and Spain came samples of acute and convalescent COVID-19. In each case, the material was cDNA or gDNA derived from T cells, B-cell-depleted T cells, or PBMCs.

How the authors handled the data: The authors estimated nucleated cell counts from reference gene primer amplification. Assay used: immunoSEQ multiplex PCR; TCRdb lists only in-frame clones, some missing. The DNA was the basis for D and trimming; V, J and clone size are from that table. The sample has 450,000 to 500,000 clones, approximately 85% seen once. V lost 1 base to trimming and J lost 1 base; unmatched junction nucleotides: 7. Germline V gene lookup returns CDR1 KGHSY and CDR2 FQNENV. This CDR3 comprises 17 residues. V is TRBV16 and J is TRBJ2-7, with 10 bases that match TRBD1. This clonotype was sampled from a human donor in a cohort sampled during active COVID-19. The sequenced sample was peripheral blood. The CDR3 region has the DNA TGTGCCAGCAGCCAATGGTACGTGGGACAGGGGTCCTACGAGCAGTACTTC. Translated, it gives CASSQWYVGQGSYEQYF.